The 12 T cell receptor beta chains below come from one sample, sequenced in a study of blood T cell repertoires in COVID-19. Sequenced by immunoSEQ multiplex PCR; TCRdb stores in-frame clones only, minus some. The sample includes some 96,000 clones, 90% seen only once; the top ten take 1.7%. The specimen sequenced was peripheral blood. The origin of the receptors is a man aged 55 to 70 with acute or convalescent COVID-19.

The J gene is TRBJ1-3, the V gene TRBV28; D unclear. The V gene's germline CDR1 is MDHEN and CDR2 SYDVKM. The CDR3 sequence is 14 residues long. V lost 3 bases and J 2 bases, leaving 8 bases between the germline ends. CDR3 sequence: CASSFIGAGNTIYF. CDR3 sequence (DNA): TGTGCCAGCAGTTTCATCGGGGCTGGAAACACCATATATTTT.

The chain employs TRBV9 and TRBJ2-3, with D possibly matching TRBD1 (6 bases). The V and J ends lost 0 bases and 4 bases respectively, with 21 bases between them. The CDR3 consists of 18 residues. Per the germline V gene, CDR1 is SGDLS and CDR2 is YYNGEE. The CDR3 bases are TGTGCCAGCAGCGTAGTAGGGGGAAGGGCCGCGGGCCCAGATACGCAGTATTTT. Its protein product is CASSVVGGRAAGPDTQYF.

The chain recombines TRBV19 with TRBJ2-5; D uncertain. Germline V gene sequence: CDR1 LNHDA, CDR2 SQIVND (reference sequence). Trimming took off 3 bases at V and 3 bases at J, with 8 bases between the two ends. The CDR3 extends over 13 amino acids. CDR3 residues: CASSIYKEETQYF. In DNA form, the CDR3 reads TGTGCCAGTAGTATTTACAAAGAAGAGACCCAGTACTTC. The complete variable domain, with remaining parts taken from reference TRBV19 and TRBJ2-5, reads DGGITQSPKYLFRKEGQNVTLSCEQNLNHDAMYWYRQDPGQGLRLIYYSQIVNDFQKGDIAEGYSVSREKKESFPLTVTSAQKNPTAFYLCASSIYKEETQYFGPGTRLLVL.

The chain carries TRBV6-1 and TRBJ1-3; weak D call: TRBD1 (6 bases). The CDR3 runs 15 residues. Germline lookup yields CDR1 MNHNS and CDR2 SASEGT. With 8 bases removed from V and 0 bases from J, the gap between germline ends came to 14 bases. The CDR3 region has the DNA TGTGCCAGCGTACCGGGACACCGCTCTGGAAACACCATATATTTT. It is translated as CASVPGHRSGNTIYF.

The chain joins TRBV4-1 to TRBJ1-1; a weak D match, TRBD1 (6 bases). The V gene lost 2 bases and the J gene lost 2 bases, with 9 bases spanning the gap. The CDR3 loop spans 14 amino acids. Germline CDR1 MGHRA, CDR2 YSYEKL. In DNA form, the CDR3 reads TGCGCCAGCAGCCAAAGGGGGTTCAACACTGAAGCTTTCTTT. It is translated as CASSQRGFNTEAFF.

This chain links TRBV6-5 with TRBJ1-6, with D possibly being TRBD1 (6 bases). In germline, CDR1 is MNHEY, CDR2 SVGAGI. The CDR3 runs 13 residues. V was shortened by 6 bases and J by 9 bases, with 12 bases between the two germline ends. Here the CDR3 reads CASSPIRGSPLHF. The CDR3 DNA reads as TGTGCCAGCAGCCCAATCAGGGGTTCACCCCTCCACTTT.

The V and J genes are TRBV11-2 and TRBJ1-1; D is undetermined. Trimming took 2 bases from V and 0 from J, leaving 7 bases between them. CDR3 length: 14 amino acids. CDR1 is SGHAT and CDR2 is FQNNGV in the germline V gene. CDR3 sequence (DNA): TGTGCCAGCAGCTTAAGCTTCGTGAACACTGAAGCTTTCTTT. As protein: CASSLSFVNTEAFF.

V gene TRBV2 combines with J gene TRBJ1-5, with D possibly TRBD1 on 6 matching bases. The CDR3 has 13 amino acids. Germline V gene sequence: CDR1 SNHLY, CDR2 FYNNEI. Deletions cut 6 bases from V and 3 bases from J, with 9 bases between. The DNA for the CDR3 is TGTGCCAGCAGCGGACAGACCAATCAGCCCCAGCATTTT. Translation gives CASSGQTNQPQHF.

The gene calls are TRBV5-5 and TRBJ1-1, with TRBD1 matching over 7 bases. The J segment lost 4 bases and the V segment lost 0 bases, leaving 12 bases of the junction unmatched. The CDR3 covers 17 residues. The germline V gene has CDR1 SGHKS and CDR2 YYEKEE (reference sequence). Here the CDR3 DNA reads TGTGCCAGCAGCTTGGATGGGACAGCTACCCTGGGCACTGAAGCTTTCTTT. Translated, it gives CASSLDGTATLGTEAFF.

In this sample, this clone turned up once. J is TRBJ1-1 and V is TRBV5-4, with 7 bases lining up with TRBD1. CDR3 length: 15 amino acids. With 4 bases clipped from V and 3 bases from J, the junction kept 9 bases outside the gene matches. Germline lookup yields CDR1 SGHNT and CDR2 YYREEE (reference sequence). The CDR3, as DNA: TGTGCCAGCAGCCGAGGGGGCGCAACGGACACTGAAGCTTTCTTT. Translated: CASSRGGATDTEAFF.

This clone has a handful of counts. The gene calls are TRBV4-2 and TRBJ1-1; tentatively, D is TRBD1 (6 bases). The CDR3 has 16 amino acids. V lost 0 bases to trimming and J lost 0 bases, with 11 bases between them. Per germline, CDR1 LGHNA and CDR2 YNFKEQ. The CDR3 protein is CASSQEDTGLNTEAFF. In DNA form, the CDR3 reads TGTGCCAGCAGCCAAGAGGATACAGGGCTGAACACTGAAGCTTTCTTT.

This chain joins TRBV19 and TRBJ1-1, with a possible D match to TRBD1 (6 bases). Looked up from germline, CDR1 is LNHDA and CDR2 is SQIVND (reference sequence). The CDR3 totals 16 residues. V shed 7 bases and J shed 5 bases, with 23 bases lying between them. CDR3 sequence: CASTIGLQGWRTEAFF. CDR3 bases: TGTGCCAGTACTATTGGGCTCCAGGGGTGGCGAACTGAAGCTTTCTTT. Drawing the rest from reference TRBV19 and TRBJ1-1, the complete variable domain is DGGITQSPKYLFRKEGQNVTLSCEQNLNHDAMYWYRQDPGQGLRLIYYSQIVNDFQKGDIAEGYSVSREKKESFPLTVTSAQKNPTAFYLCASTIGLQGWRTEAFFGQGTRLTVV.